The 20 T cell receptor beta chains reported below all come from one sample, sequenced in a study of blood T cell repertoires in COVID-19. Here immunoSEQ multiplex PCR was the method, and the copy in TCRdb shows in-frame clones only, minus some. The repertoire has some 76,000 clones, around 89% of them found once; the top ten carry about 0.56%. Sequences were obtained from peripheral blood. These TCRs come from a man aged 55-75 years with acute or convalescent COVID-19.

The V call is TRBV29-1, the J call TRBJ1-2; D ambiguous. Trimming cost V 6 bases and J 14 bases, with 10 bases left between them. The CDR3 totals 8 residues. CDR1 is SQVTM and CDR2 is ANQGSEA in the germline V gene. As DNA, the CDR3 is TGCAGCGTCCCCCCGGGGACCTTC. It is translated as CSVPPGTF.

This chain's CDR3 is CASSPSGGATNTGELFF. CDR3 nucleotide sequence: TGTGCCAGCTCACCAAGCGGGGGGGCCACGAACACCGGGGAGCTGTTTTTT. The chain joins TRBV18 to TRBJ2-2; TRBD2 agrees at 10 bases. CDR3 length: 17 amino acids. The V gene's germline CDR1 is KGHSH and CDR2 LQKENI. V dropped 2 bases and J dropped 0; count of bases not matched to a gene: 3.

CDR3 loop: CASSSRDRGNWEQYF. The DNA for the CDR3 is TGTGCCAGTAGTAGCCGGGACAGGGGAAATTGGGAGCAGTACTTC. The gene calls are TRBV19 and TRBJ2-7; 10 nucleotides agree with TRBD1. The CDR3 contains 15 residues. Trimming at V came to 4 bases and at J to 7 bases, leaving 10 bases not matched to a gene. Per germline, CDR1 LNHDA and CDR2 SQIVND (reference sequence).

The chain links TRBV10-2 to TRBJ1-1; no clear D gene. From germline, CDR1 is WSHSY and CDR2 SAAADI. This CDR3 comprises 15 residues. Trimming took off 0 bases at V and 0 bases at J, with 8 bases between the two ends. The CDR3, as DNA: TGCGCCAGCAGTGAGTCACCGGGGATGAACACTGAAGCTTTCTTT. Translated: CASSESPGMNTEAFF.

The rearrangement uses TRBV27 and TRBJ1-3, with D unresolved. In germline, CDR1 is MNHEY, CDR2 SMNVEV (reference sequence). This CDR3 comprises 16 residues. V dropped 0 bases and J dropped 0 bases, with 9 bases sitting between them. DNA for the CDR3: TGTGCCAGCAGTTTATCCGGACTTGACTCTGGAAACACCATATATTTT. Its translation is CASSLSGLDSGNTIYF.

Remarks on this clone: A junction end diverges from the germline sequence, so it may reflect a read error. This chain connects TRBV7-8 to TRBJ2-3; D unclear. The length of the CDR3 is 17 residues. Germline CDR1 is SGHVS and CDR2 is FQNEAQ. In nucleotides, the CDR3 is TGTGCCAGCAGCTTAGAGGTAGAGGTGGTTGCTCCAGAGACGCAGTATTTT. This gives the protein CASSLEVEVVAPETQYF.

This chain joins TRBV28 and TRBJ2-7; TRBD1 matches at 7 bases. Germline CDR1 reads MDHEN; CDR2 reads SYDVKM. J was trimmed by 3 bases and V by 6 bases; bases with no gene match: 5. The CDR3 runs 13 residues. CDR3 in DNA: TGTGCCAGCAGCCAAGGGGGCCGCTACGAGCAGTACTTC. Its protein is CASSQGGRYEQYF. Together with reference TRBV28 and TRBJ2-7, the CDR3 gives the full variable domain: DVKVTQSSRYLVKRTGEKVFLECVQDMDHENMFWYRQDPGLGLRLIYFSYDVKMKEKGDIPEGYSVSREKKERFSLILESASTNQTSMYLCASSQGGRYEQYFGPGTRLTVT.

The rearrangement links TRBV13 to TRBJ2-5; TRBD1 aligns across 7 bases. This CDR3 has 15 amino acids. Germline V gives CDR1 PRHDT, CDR2 FYEKMQ (reference sequence). J lost 3 bases, V lost 2 bases, and 6 bases had no gene match. CDR3 amino acids: CASSLRQGVEETQYF. CDR3 sequence (DNA): TGTGCCAGCAGCTTACGACAGGGAGTTGAAGAGACCCAGTACTTC.

This clone showed up just once. V is TRBV19 and J is TRBJ1-2; TRBD1 is a possible D gene (6 bases). Trimming removed 6 bases from V and 7 bases from J, with 15 bases in between. This CDR3 comprises 13 residues. Germline CDR1 and CDR2: LNHDA and SQIVND (reference sequence). For the CDR3, the DNA is TGTGCCAGTAGCCAACGGACAGCACTTGGCTACACCTTC. Encoded protein: CASSQRTALGYTF.

The rearrangement uses TRBV11-2 and TRBJ1-4; 11 positions match TRBD1. Unmatched junction bases numbered 4, after V lost 4 bases and J lost 6 bases. Per the germline V gene, CDR1 is SGHAT and CDR2 is FQNNGV. The CDR3 has 15 amino acids. CDR3 in DNA: TGTGCCAGCAGCTCATGGGACAGGGGGGATGAAAAACTGTTTTTT. This translates into CASSSWDRGDEKLFF.

V and J are TRBV19 and TRBJ1-2, with D perhaps TRBD1 (5 bases). The CDR3 is 15 amino acids. Per the germline V gene, CDR1 is LNHDA and CDR2 is SQIVND (reference sequence). V lost 1 base and J lost 8, with 17 bases in between. The CDR3, as DNA: TGTGCCAGTAGTATAGTTACAGGTTTATCGGACGGCTACACCTTC. Protein: CASSIVTGLSDGYTF.

The rearrangement joins TRBV7-2 to TRBJ2-1; 12 nucleotides match TRBD2. The CDR3 loop spans 16 amino acids. The V and J ends lost 5 bases and 2 bases, in that order; junction bases with no gene match: 4. CDR1 is SGHTA and CDR2 is FQGNSA in the germline V gene. The CDR3 nucleotides are TGTGCCAGCAGCCCCGGACTAGCGGGGCCCTACAATGAGCAGTTCTTC. It yields the protein CASSPGLAGPYNEQFF.

V gene TRBV11-1 combines with J gene TRBJ2-5, with D perhaps TRBD2 (5 bases). The CDR3 has 12 amino acids. CDR1 and CDR2 from the germline V gene are SGHAT and FQDESV (reference sequence). Trimming left V 7 bases short and J 3 bases short, with 9 bases between. The CDR3 region is CASNRGEETQYF. In DNA form, the CDR3 reads TGTGCCAGCAACCGGGGAGAAGAGACCCAGTACTTC.

The chain combines TRBV12-3 or TRBV12-4 with TRBJ2-7, with 10 nucleotides matching TRBD1. Losses at the gene ends were 7 bases for V and 6 bases for J; bases not matched to a gene: 3. CDR3 length: 12 residues. Here the CDR3 reads CASTDRGREQYF. The CDR3 region has the DNA TGTGCCAGCACCGACAGGGGGCGCGAGCAGTACTTC.

The chain employs TRBV5-1 and TRBJ2-7; no firm D call. V lost 0 bases and J 1 base, leaving 5 bases between the germline ends. The CDR3 covers 13 residues. Germline loops: CDR1 SGHRS, CDR2 YFSETQ. CDR3 nucleotide sequence: TGCGCCAGCAGCTTGGACTATTCCTACGAGCAGTACTTC. Its translation is CASSLDYSYEQYF.

The chain carries TRBV6-5 and TRBJ1-3, with 7 bases identical to TRBD1. V trimming: 6 bases; J trimming: 2 bases; junction bases outside the gene matches: 7. Germline V lookup: CDR1 MNHEY, CDR2 SVGAGI. The CDR3 is 15 amino acids. The CDR3 protein is CASSPQGTTGNTIYF. The CDR3, as DNA: TGTGCCAGCAGCCCACAGGGGACAACTGGAAACACCATATATTTT.

This chain joins TRBV5-1 and TRBJ2-1, with D possibly TRBD2 on 5 matching bases. This CDR3 is 16 amino acids long. CDR1 is SGHRS and CDR2 is YFSETQ in the germline V gene. V gave up 0 bases and J gave up 5 bases, with 15 bases separating them. Here the CDR3 reads CASSLDSRLQDNEQFF. CDR3 in DNA: TGCGCCAGCAGCTTGGATAGTAGACTACAAGACAATGAGCAGTTCTTC. Full variable domain (missing parts from reference TRBV5-1 and TRBJ2-1): KAGVTQTPRYLIKTRGQQVTLSCSPISGHRSVSWYQQTPGQGLQFLFEYFSETQRNKGNFPGRFSGRQFSNSRSEMNVSTLELGDSALYLCASSLDSRLQDNEQFFGPGTRLTVL.

V and J are TRBV19 and TRBJ2-7, with D possibly being TRBD1 (6 bases). The CDR3 totals 13 residues. Germline lookup yields CDR1 LNHDA and CDR2 SQIVND (reference sequence). Trimming pared 6 bases from V and 3 bases from J, leaving 12 bases between. The CDR3 reads CASRRGQYYEQYF. The CDR3 DNA follows: TGTGCCAGTAGGAGGGGACAATACTACGAGCAGTACTTC. Together with reference TRBV19 and TRBJ2-7, the CDR3 gives the full variable domain: DGGITQSPKYLFRKEGQNVTLSCEQNLNHDAMYWYRQDPGQGLRLIYYSQIVNDFQKGDIAEGYSVSREKKESFPLTVTSAQKNPTAFYLCASRRGQYYEQYFGPGTRLTVT.

The chain employs TRBV19 and TRBJ2-3; the D is unclear. Germline CDR1 reads LNHDA; CDR2 reads SQIVND (reference sequence). This CDR3 comprises 14 residues. V shed 8 bases and J shed 4 bases, with 16 bases lying between them. CDR3: CASALNSQADTQYF. For the CDR3, the DNA is TGTGCCAGTGCCCTGAACTCCCAGGCAGATACGCAGTATTTT.

The genes are TRBV5-6 and TRBJ2-3; 10 nucleotides line up with TRBD2. Germline V gene sequence: CDR1 SGHDT, CDR2 YYEEEE. There are 17 residues in the CDR3. V lost 0 bases and J lost 5; bases outside the gene matches: 9. The CDR3 region is CASSLDGLAGVRDTQYF. As DNA, the CDR3 is TGTGCCAGCAGCTTGGACGGGCTAGCGGGAGTTAGAGATACGCAGTATTTT.